This paragraph covers one T cell receptor beta chain sequence. Germline V CDR1 and CDR2: MGHRA, YSYEKL. V dropped 2 bases and J dropped 10; count of bases not matched to a gene: 14. The CDR3 extends over 17 amino acids. This entry belongs to a study of technical replicates of blood from a few donors. Profiled with immunoSEQ multiplex PCR; TCRdb holds only in-frame clones, not every one. The sample consists of 75,000 to 95,000 clones, 85% to 95% of them appearing once. The chain links TRBV4-1 to TRBJ1-4, with TRBD1 matching 9 bases. Material for sequencing was T cells isolated from PBMCs. This TCR came from a human donor in good health. CDR3 DNA: TGCGCCAGCAGCCAAATATTTGAGGGACAGGGAGAGCTAAAACTGTTTTTT. Translating it yields CASSQIFEGQGELKLFF.